Listed below are T cell receptor beta chains from one sample, sequenced in a study of CD8 T cells in Susac syndrome. TCRdb re-analysed the immunoSEQ multiplex PCR reads in MiXCR, keeping a single row per CDR3 protein. The sample has roughly 44,000 distinct CDR3 sequences; roughly 93% are singletons. Specimen: CD8+ T cells from PBMCs. Receptors were obtained from a human donor in good health. Both conserved end residues are trimmed from each CDR3. Each record gives: J gene, clone size, V gene, CDR3 protein. Only part of the rows carry a size: once, few, many, or a class if the clone is expanded.

>TRBJ2-2|once|TRBV5-6
ASTDGPTGELF
>TRBJ2-1|NA|TRBV18
ASSVSGSSYNEQF
>TRBJ2-5|NA|TRBV5-1
ASSLRPGEETQY
>TRBJ2-7|NA|TRBV12-3/TRBV12-4
ASSFSVTYEQY
>TRBJ2-7|NA|TRBV18
ASSTRDSSYEQY
>TRBJ2-1|NA|TRBV12-3/TRBV12-4
ASSPHLYNEQF
>TRBJ2-2|NA|TRBV7-9
ASSLSQGYTGELF
>TRBJ2-5|NA|TRBV27
ASTDRRETQY
>TRBJ2-7|once|TRBV20-1
SAAPPGESYEQY
>TRBJ1-1|NA|TRBV2
ARSAETEIIGDTEAF
>TRBJ1-1|NA|TRBV20-1
SARLVSGTEAF
>TRBJ2-1|NA|TRBV5-6
ASTGGGRNEQF
>TRBJ2-5|NA|TRBV6-5
ASSYLPPSGGTYQETQY
>TRBJ2-7|NA|TRBV3-1
ASSQDFLGGRGYEQY
>TRBJ1-1|NA|TRBV19
ATIGVPGNTEAF
>TRBJ1-1|NA|TRBV15
ATSGRQGSGTEAF
>TRBJ2-7|NA|TRBV12-3/TRBV12-4
ASSTGTSHEQY
>TRBJ2-5|once|TRBV11-2
ASRVSGQGTQY
>TRBJ2-2|NA|TRBV29-1
SVADRGNTGELF
>TRBJ2-2|NA|TRBV29-1
SVTPGPGPGELF
>TRBJ2-7|NA|TRBV28
ASSQRDRVNEQY
>TRBJ2-5|once|TRBV2
ASSVEGRAEETQY
>TRBJ2-5|NA|TRBV4-2
ASSQDAWDYISQETQY
>TRBJ2-6|NA|TRBV6-7
ASLPVRLPGANVLT
>TRBJ1-1|NA|TRBV5-1
ASSLGINTF
>TRBJ2-7|NA|TRBV6-2/TRBV6-3
ASIAWDYEQY
>TRBJ2-1|NA|TRBV20-1
SARAPGLGGNEQF
>TRBJ2-1|NA|TRBV7-7
ASSPTPSSYNEQF
>TRBJ2-2|NA|TRBV12-3/TRBV12-4
ASSLVWGANTGELF
>TRBJ2-1|NA|TRBV7-9
ASSPKVAGGGNEQF
>TRBJ1-1|once|TRBV12-3/TRBV12-4
ASSLWSETEAF
>TRBJ2-7|NA|TRBV29-1
SVILQGYEQY
>TRBJ2-7|NA|TRBV6-5
ASSGQGLSYEQY
>TRBJ1-1|NA|TRBV5-1
ASSLGQGVEAF
>TRBJ1-5|NA|TRBV5-1
ASSLNHGGQPQH
>TRBJ1-1|NA|TRBV5-8
ASSDGQGDGTEAF
>TRBJ1-5|NA|TRBV7-9
ASSPGFQPQH
>TRBJ2-7|NA|TRBV12-3/TRBV12-4
ASLLAGSSYEQC
>TRBJ2-7|NA|TRBV27
ASSLDSTYEQY
>TRBJ2-4|NA|TRBV28
ASSLDQYSAKNIQY
>TRBJ1-2|NA|TRBV7-6
ASSLAGGTLDSYGYT
>TRBJ1-2|NA|TRBV29-1
SVPTVPYNYGYT
>TRBJ2-3|NA|TRBV29-1
SVEAGYTETDTQY
>TRBJ2-3|NA|TRBV29-1
SVEESPEGQY
>TRBJ2-2|NA|TRBV24-1
ATSDLRGLAGELF
>TRBJ2-1|NA|TRBV29-1
SVAGLADLLSYNEQF
>TRBJ2-7|once|TRBV19
ASSAGSIYEQY
>TRBJ2-1|NA|TRBV4-1
ASSQKWGQGLTNEQF
>TRBJ1-2|NA|TRBV20-1
SVGTGIYGYT
>TRBJ2-2|NA|TRBV7-9
ASSPGDANTGELF
>TRBJ2-7|NA|TRBV19
ASSPDLADSSYEQY